The sequence of this T cell receptor (beta chain) was determined in a study of blood T cell repertoires in COVID-19. Across the study: Italy, Spain and the United States were the sources of the convalescent and acute COVID-19 samples. Sources were T cells, B-cell-depleted T cells, or PBMCs; the material itself was cDNA or gDNA.

CDR1 and CDR2 (germline): SGHKS, YYEKEE (reference sequence). This CDR3 contains 16 residues. V was pared by 4 bases and J by 1 base, with 15 bases between. Per the authors' pipeline: The assay estimated nucleated cells by amplifying reference gene primers. The data were produced by immunoSEQ multiplex PCR, yet TCRdb's version contains in-frame clones alone and is incomplete. That table furnishes V, J and clone size, whereas the DNA furnished D and trimming. Among about 140,000 clones listed, approximately 88% were seen once. The chain uses TRBV5-5 and TRBJ1-5; D gene ambiguous. Sample: peripheral blood. The clonotype originates from a man aged 55 to 70 with active or convalescent COVID-19. The CDR3 loop reads CASSPSIAPSNQPQHF. In DNA, the CDR3 is TGTGCCAGCAGCCCCTCAATAGCTCCGAGCAATCAGCCCCAGCATTTT.